Presented here are 6 T cell receptor beta chains from one specimen sequenced in a study of blood T cells in healthy people across ages. Then a second PCR, running about 7 to 11 cycles, was carried out with a sample-barcoded 5' primer and a J-beta primer mix. TCRdb reprocessed the 5' RACE reads with MiXCR, giving one entry per CDR3 protein. The data show 750,000 to 1,000,000 distinct CDR3 sequences, with approximately 32% seen just once and roughly 10% held by the top ten. The data also belong to a second study, concerning T cells of mothers and their children.

The material sequenced was blood. Receptors were obtained from a woman in her 40s in good health.

A word on this clonotype: The junction and the germline gene differ at one end; a read error may be behind it. J is TRBJ1-1 and V is TRBV5-1, with unresolved D. CDR3 length: 14 residues. Germline lookup yields CDR1 SGHRS and CDR2 YFSETQ. Here the CDR3 reads CASSWGELNTEAFF. The CDR3 bases are TGCGCCAGCAGCTGGGGAGAATTGAACACTGAAGCCTTCTTT.

This clonotype was counted ten times or more. This chain connects TRBV20-1 to TRBJ2-5, with 8 bases fitting TRBD1. Germline assignment: CDR1 DFQATT and CDR2 SNEGSKA (reference sequence). V dropped 3 bases and J dropped 6; count of bases not matched to a gene: 9. The CDR3 length is 14 residues. The CDR3 DNA is TGCAGTGCTAGTAAGCCAGGGGGCTTAAAGACCCAGTACTTC. Amino acids: CSASKPGGLKTQYF.

There are a few counts of this clonotype. CDR3 sequence (DNA): TGTGCCAGCAGCCAAGATCTATTATTTAGGACGGGACAGGGGATCTATGGCTACACCTTC. Translation gives CASSQDLLFRTGQGIYGYTF. The rearrangement links TRBV3-1 to TRBJ1-2, with 10 bases that match TRBD1. The CDR3 consists of 20 residues. Unmatched junction bases numbered 17, after V lost 0 bases and J lost 4 bases. CDR1 and CDR2 (germline): LGHDT, YNNKEL (reference sequence). Full variable domain (rest looked up from reference TRBV3-1 and TRBJ1-2): DTAVSQTPKYLVTQMGNDKSIKCEQNLGHDTMYWYKQDSKKFLKIMFSYNNKELIINETVPNRFSPKSPDKAHLNLHINSLELGDSAVYFCASSQDLLFRTGQGIYGYTFGSGTRLTVV.

This clonotype has more than one count but fewer than ten. The chain carries TRBV9 and TRBJ2-1; the match to TRBD2 covers 9 bases. This CDR3 has 16 amino acids. V was clipped by 3 bases and J by 6 bases; unmatched bases: 10. The V gene's germline CDR1 is SGDLS and CDR2 YYNGEE. The DNA for the CDR3 is TGTGCCAGCAGCGCAGACACGGGACTAGCCTTCAATGAGCAGTTCTTC. The encoded protein is CASSADTGLAFNEQFF.

This clonotype was counted a few times. The V and J genes are TRBV28 and TRBJ2-1, with 8 nucleotides matching TRBD2. The CDR3 consists of 16 residues. The germline V gene encodes CDR1 MDHEN and CDR2 SYDVKM. V dropped 2 bases and J dropped 2; count of bases not matched to a gene: 5. CDR3 nucleotide sequence: TGTGCCAGCAGTTTAGGCGGGGGGTATCCCTACAATGAGCAGTTCTTC. Its translation: CASSLGGGYPYNEQFF.

V gene TRBV27 combines with J gene TRBJ2-1; D is possibly TRBD1 (5 bases). This CDR3 region has 13 residues. Trimming took off 6 bases at V and 10 bases at J, with 16 bases between the two ends. In germline, CDR1 is MNHEY, CDR2 SMNVEV (reference sequence). CDR3 DNA sequence: TGTGCCAGCAGCCCTAACGGGCAGGGCGAGCAGTTCTTC. Its protein is CASSPNGQGEQFF.